This passage covers 6 T cell receptor beta chains from one sample sequenced in a study of T cells in Graves' hyperthyroidism and ophthalmopathy. TCR beta CDR3 sequences were amplified from RNA transcripts. The HTBI primer set served for first-round RT-PCR of the TCR CDR3. TCRdb ran MiXCR on the multiplex PCR reads and lists one entry per CDR3 protein. The data show approximately 590,000 distinct CDR3 sequences, 46% seen once. The specimen was peripheral blood or thyroid tissue (not recorded which). The receptors come from a woman aged 18-35 years with Graves' hyperthyroidism.

V usage is TRBV9 and J usage is TRBJ2-6, with a possible D match to TRBD1 (6 bases). The CDR3 totals 14 residues. The germline V and J ends were trimmed by 4 bases and 4 bases, with 9 bases remaining between them. CDR1 and CDR2 from the germline V gene are SGDLS and YYNGEE. CDR3 region: CASSRGQGANVLTF. The CDR3 DNA sequence: TGTGCCAGCAGCCGTGGACAGGGGGCCAACGTCCTGACTTTC.

Note on this clonotype: Since a much larger clone is just one base distant, this may be a read error. The chain employs TRBV10-3 and TRBJ1-5; D not resolved. Per germline, CDR1 ENHRY and CDR2 SYGVKD. The CDR3 runs to 13 residues. With 5 bases removed from V and 5 bases from J, the gap between germline ends came to 10 bases. The CDR3 region is CAISYVGDQPQHF. As DNA, the CDR3 is TGTGCCATCAGTTACGTCGGGGATCAGCCCCAGCATTTT.

V is TRBV7-2 and J is TRBJ1-2, with TRBD1 as a possible D gene (5 bases). The CDR3 contains 15 residues. V dropped 5 bases and J dropped 4 bases, with 17 bases sitting between them. Germline V gives CDR1 SGHTA, CDR2 FQGNSA. This CDR3 is CASSNSPGGSYGYTF. The CDR3 bases are TGTGCCAGCAGCAACTCTCCGGGGGGTTCCTATGGCTACACCTTC.

In this sample, this clonotype turned up many times. The chain joins TRBV14 to TRBJ1-6, with D unresolved. V dropped 2 bases and J dropped 7 bases, with 9 bases sitting between them. CDR3 length: 14 amino acids. Germline V gene data show CDR1 as SGHDN and CDR2 as FVKESK. The CDR3 nucleotides read TGTGCCAGCAGCCAATGGAATGAGAATTCACCCCTCCACTTT. Protein product: CASSQWNENSPLHF.

This chain uses TRBV7-2 with TRBJ1-1; unclear D gene. V dropped 1 base and J dropped 1 base, with 10 bases sitting between them. The CDR3 spans 15 residues. Germline values: CDR1 SGHTA, CDR2 FQGNSA. Here the CDR3 DNA reads TGTGCCAGCAGCTTAGTGTACTCTAGGAACACTGAAGCTTTCTTT. Translating gives CASSLVYSRNTEAFF.

The chain recombines TRBV29-1 with TRBJ2-5; D tentatively reads TRBD1 or TRBD2 (5 bases each). The CDR3 runs to 11 residues. Germline V gene lookup returns CDR1 SQVTM and CDR2 ANQGSEA. The V gene lost 6 bases and the J gene lost 6 bases, with 11 bases spanning the gap. CDR3 DNA: TGCAGCGTGATGAGGGGACAGACCCAGTACTTC. Translating gives CSVMRGQTQYF.